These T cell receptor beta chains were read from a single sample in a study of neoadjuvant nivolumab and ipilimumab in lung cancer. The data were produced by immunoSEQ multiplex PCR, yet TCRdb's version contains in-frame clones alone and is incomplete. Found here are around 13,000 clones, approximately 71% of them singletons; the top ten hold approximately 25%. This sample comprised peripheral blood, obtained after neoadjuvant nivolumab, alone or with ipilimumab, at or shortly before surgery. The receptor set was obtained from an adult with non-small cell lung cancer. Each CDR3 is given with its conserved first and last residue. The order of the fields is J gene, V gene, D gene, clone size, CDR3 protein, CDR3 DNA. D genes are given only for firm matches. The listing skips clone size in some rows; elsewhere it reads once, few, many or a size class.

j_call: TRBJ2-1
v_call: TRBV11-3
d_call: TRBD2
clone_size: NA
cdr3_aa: CASSLVVAGEGNEQFF
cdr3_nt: TGTGCCAGCAGCTTAGTGGTAGCGGGGGAGGGGAATGAGCAGTTCTTC

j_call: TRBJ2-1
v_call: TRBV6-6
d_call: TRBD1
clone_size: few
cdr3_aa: CASRQGAYNEQFF
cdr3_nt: TGTGCCAGTCGGCAGGGGGCGTACAATGAGCAGTTCTTC

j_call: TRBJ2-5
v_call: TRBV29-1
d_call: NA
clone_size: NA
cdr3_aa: CSGWDLGETQYF
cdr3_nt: TGCAGCGGATGGGACCTCGGGGAGACCCAGTACTTC

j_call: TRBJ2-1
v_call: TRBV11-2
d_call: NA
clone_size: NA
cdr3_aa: CASSFLSERNEQFF
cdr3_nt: TGTGCCAGCAGCTTCTTGTCCGAAAGGAATGAGCAGTTCTTC

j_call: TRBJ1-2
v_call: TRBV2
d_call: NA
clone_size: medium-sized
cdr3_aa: CASTGQIPRGYTF
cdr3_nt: TGTGCCAGCACCGGACAGATCCCGCGAGGCTACACCTTC

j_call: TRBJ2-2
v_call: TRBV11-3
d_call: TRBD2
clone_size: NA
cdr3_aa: CASSSVAGINTGELFF
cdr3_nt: TGTGCCAGCAGCTCTGTAGCGGGAATCAACACCGGGGAGCTGTTTTTT

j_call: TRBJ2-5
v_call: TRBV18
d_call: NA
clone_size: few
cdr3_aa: CASSPFETQYF
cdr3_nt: TGTGCCAGCTCACCTTTTGAGACCCAGTACTTC

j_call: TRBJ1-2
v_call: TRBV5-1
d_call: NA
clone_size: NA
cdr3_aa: CASTQGSNGYTF
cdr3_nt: TGCGCCAGCACCCAGGGTAGTAATGGCTACACCTTC

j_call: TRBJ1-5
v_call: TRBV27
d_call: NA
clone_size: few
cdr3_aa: CASWDSNQPQHF
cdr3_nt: TGTGCCAGCTGGGATAGCAATCAGCCCCAGCATTTT

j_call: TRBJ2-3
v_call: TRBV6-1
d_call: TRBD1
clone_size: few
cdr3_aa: CASSEARPGTGLDTQYF
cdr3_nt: TGTGCCAGCAGTGAAGCCCGTCCCGGGACAGGGCTGGATACGCAGTATTTT

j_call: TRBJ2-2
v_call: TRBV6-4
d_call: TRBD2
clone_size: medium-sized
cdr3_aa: CASSDGRATGELFF
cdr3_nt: TGTGCCAGCAGTGACGGGAGGGCCACCGGGGAGCTGTTTTTT

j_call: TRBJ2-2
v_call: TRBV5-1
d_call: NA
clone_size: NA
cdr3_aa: CASSLVQGDTGELFF
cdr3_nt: TGCGCCAGCAGCTTGGTTCAGGGAGACACCGGGGAGCTGTTTTTT

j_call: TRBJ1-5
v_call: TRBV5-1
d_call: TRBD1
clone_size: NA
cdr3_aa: CASSPGQNQPQHF
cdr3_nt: TGCGCCAGCAGCCCGGGACAGAATCAGCCCCAGCATTTT

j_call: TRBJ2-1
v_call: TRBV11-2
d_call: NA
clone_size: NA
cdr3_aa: CASSLVLGGEQFF
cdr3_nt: TGTGCCAGCAGCTTAGTTTTAGGGGGTGAGCAGTTCTTC

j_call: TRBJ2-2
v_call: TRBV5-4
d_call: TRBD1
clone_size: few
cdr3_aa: CASRDRGLTDGELFF
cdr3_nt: TGTGCCAGCAGGGATAGGGGGCTAACTGACGGGGAGCTGTTTTTT

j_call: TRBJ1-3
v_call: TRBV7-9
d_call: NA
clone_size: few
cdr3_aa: CASSSDIGNTIYF
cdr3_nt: TGTGCCAGCAGCTCAGACATCGGAAACACCATATATTTT

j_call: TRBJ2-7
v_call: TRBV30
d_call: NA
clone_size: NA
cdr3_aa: CAFVGHTYEQYF
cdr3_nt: TGTGCTTTTGTGGGACATACCTACGAGCAGTACTTC

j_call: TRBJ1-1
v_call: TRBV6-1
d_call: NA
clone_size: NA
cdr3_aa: CASTPSGTEAFF
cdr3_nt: TGTGCCAGCACCCCATCGGGGACTGAAGCTTTCTTT

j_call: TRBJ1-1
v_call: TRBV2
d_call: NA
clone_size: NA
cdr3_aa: CASRADSRAFF
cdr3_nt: TGTGCCAGCAGGGCGGACTCCCGTGCTTTCTTT

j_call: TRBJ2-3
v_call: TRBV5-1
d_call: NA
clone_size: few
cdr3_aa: CASSLDGSTDTQYF
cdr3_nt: TGCGCCAGCAGCTTGGATGGGAGCACAGATACGCAGTATTTT

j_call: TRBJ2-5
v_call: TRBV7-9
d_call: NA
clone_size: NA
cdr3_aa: CASSTFALQETQYF
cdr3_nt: TGTGCCAGCAGCACCTTTGCGCTCCAAGAGACCCAGTACTTC

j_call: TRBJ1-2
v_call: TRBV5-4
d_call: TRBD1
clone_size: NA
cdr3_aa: CASSPGGTGYLGPGGYTF
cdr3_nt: TGTGCCAGCAGCCCCGGGGGGACAGGGTACCTGGGACCAGGCGGCTACACCTTC

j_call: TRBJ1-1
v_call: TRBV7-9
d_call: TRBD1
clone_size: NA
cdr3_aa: CAYRDREPYEAFF
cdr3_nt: TGTGCTTATAGGGACAGGGAACCATACGAAGCTTTCTTT

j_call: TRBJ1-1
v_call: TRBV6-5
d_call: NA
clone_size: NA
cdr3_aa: CASSYSTGNRAFF
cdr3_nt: TGTGCCAGCAGTTACTCGACCGGGAACAGGGCTTTCTTT

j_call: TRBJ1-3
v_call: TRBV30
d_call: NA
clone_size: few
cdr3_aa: CAWREKRTGISGNTIYF
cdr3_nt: TGTGCCTGGAGGGAGAAGCGGACGGGTATCTCTGGAAACACCATATATTTT

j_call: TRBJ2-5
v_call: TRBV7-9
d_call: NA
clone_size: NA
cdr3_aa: CASSDSTRSETQYF
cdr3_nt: TGTGCCAGCAGCGATTCAACGAGAAGTGAGACCCAGTACTTC

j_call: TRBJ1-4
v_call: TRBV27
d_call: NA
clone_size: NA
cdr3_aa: CASSVDGDINEKLFF
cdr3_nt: TGTGCCAGCAGCGTCGATGGGGATATCAATGAAAAACTGTTTTTT

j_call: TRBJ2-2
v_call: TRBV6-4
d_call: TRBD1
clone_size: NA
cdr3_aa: CASSPGTGGGELFF
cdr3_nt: TGTGCCAGCAGCCCCGGGACAGGGGGCGGGGAGCTGTTTTTT

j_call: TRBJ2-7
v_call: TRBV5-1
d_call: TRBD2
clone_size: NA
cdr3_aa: CASSGRKAGGPGEQYF
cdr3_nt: TGCGCCAGCAGCGGCCGGAAAGCGGGAGGGCCAGGCGAGCAGTACTTC

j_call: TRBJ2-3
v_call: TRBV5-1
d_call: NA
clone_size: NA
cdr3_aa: CASRMRSDSHFTDTQYF
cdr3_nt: TGCGCCAGCAGGATGCGGTCGGACAGCCACTTCACAGATACGCAGTATTTT

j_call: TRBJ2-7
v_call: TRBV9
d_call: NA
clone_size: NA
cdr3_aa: CASSAGRASYEQYF
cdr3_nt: TGTGCCAGCAGCGCGGGACGGGCCTCCTACGAGCAGTACTTC

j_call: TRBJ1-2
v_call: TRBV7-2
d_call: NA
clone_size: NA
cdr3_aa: CASSYESYGYTF
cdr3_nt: TGTGCCAGCAGCTACGAGAGCTATGGCTACACCTTC

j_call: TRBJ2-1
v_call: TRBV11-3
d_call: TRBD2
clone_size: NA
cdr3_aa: CASSTGLAGVGSEQFF
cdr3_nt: TGTGCCAGCAGCACAGGACTAGCGGGAGTGGGGAGTGAGCAGTTCTTC

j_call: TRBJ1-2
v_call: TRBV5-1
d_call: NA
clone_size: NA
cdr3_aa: CASSLDGVYGYTF
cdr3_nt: TGCGCCAGCAGCTTGGATGGCGTCTATGGCTACACCTTC

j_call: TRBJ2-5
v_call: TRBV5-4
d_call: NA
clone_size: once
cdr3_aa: CASSPAGAETQYF
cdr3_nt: TGTGCCAGCAGCCCGGCGGGTGCGGAGACCCAGTACTTC

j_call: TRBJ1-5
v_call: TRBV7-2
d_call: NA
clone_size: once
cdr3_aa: CASSLVGGNQPQHF
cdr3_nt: TGTGCCAGCAGCTTAGTGGGCGGCAATCAGCCCCAGCATTTT

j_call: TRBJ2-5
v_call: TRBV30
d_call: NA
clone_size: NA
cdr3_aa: CAWSVIMGGETQYF
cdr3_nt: TGTGCCTGGAGTGTAATAATGGGCGGGGAGACCCAGTACTTC

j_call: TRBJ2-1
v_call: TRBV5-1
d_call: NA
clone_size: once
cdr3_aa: CASSLAVASKQQFF
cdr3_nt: TGCGCCAGCAGCTTGGCCGTGGCTAGCAAGCAGCAGTTCTTC

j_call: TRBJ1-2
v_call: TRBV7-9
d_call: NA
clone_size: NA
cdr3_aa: CASSVTSPGGYTF
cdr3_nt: TGTGCCAGCAGCGTTACTTCACCGGGGGGCTACACCTTC

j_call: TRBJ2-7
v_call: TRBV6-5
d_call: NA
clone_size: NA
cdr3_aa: CASRQYRDSYEQYF
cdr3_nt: TGTGCCAGCAGACAATACCGTGACAGCTACGAGCAGTACTTC

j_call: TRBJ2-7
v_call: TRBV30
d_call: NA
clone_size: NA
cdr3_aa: CAWSVGQVGKVSEQYF
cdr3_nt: TGTGCCTGGAGTGTCGGGCAGGTTGGCAAGGTTAGCGAGCAGTACTTC